The rows below give T cell receptor beta chains drawn from one sample of a study of blood T cells in healthy people across ages. MiXCR, applied by TCRdb to the 5' RACE reads, yields one record per CDR3 protein. This table has about 690,000 distinct CDR3 sequences, about 43% appearing once. Source material: blood. The source is a man older than 75 in good health. Both conserved end residues are part of each CDR3. A D gene is named only where the DNA matches it firmly. Not all rows give a size; the values are once, few, many and, for expanded clones, a class.

>NA|TRBV5-1|TRBJ1-2|NA
TGCGCCAGCAGCTTGGCCCCGCATACAGGGAGTGGCCACACCTTC
CASSLAPHTGSGHTF
>NA|TRBV20-1|TRBJ1-4|NA
TGCAGTGCTAGAGGTGTAACTAATGAAAAACTGTTTTTT
CSARGVTNEKLFF
>NA|TRBV14|TRBJ2-3|NA
TGTGCCAGCAGGACACAGAGCACAGATACGCAGTATTTT
CASRTQSTDTQYF
>NA|TRBV12-5|TRBJ2-5|NA
TGTACTAGTGGAAGAGACCGGGACGGAGAGACCCAGTACTTC
CTSGRDRDGETQYF
>TRBD1|TRBV29-1|TRBJ1-1|NA
TGCAGCGTTGACGGGGGACAGGCCATGTATTTCTTT
CSVDGGQAMYFF
>TRBD1|TRBV7-2|TRBJ2-7|NA
TGTGCCAGCAGCTCCACCGGGGACAGCCGCTACGAGCAGTACTTC
CASSSTGDSRYEQYF
>NA|TRBV9|TRBJ2-1|many
TGTGCCAGCAGCGTAGTCCCTGAAGCTCATGAGCAGTTCTTC
CASSVVPEAHEQFF
>NA|TRBV2|TRBJ2-2|NA
TGTGCCAGCAGTGATCAGGGGATAGGGATCGCGAACACCGGGGAGCTGTTTTTT
CASSDQGIGIANTGELFF
>TRBD2|TRBV6-6|TRBJ2-3|few
TGTGCCAGCAGTTCTACCCTAGCGGGGGGGGCAGATACGCAGTATTTT
CASSSTLAGGADTQYF
>NA|TRBV20-1|TRBJ2-3|NA
TGCAGTGCTAAAGGTTTTAGCCTGTCAAGGGCAGATACGCGGTATTTT
CSAKGFSLSRADTRYF
>NA|TRBV6-4|TRBJ2-1|NA
TGTGCCAGCAGTGTATCGCGTCTCAAGGAGCAGTTCTTC
CASSVSRLKEQFF
>NA|TRBV18|TRBJ1-2|NA
TGTGCCAGCTCACCGCAGGGAGGGGACCTAAAGGGTGGCTACACCTTC
CASSPQGGDLKGGYTF
>NA|TRBV10-3|TRBJ2-7|few
TGTGCCATCAGTACACCGAGGGTGGAGGGTTTGGTCGAGCAGTACTTC
CAISTPRVEGLVEQYF
>NA|TRBV7-2|TRBJ1-4|NA
TGTGCCAGCAGCTTAGTGGCACAGGTAGCTAATGAAAAACTGTTTTTT
CASSLVAQVANEKLFF
>NA|TRBV7-2|TRBJ2-7|NA
TGTGCCAGCAGCCGAGGGGACCCCTACGAGCAGTACTTC
CASSRGDPYEQYF
>NA|TRBV6-2/TRBV6-3|TRBJ2-7|NA
TGTGCCAGCACCCAAGTAAACATGTTGGTCGAGCAGTACTTC
CASTQVNMLVEQYF
>NA|TRBV6-4|TRBJ2-1|NA
TGTGCCAGCAGTCGGGACTTAAAAGGCAATGAGCAGTTCTTC
CASSRDLKGNEQFF
>NA|TRBV29-1|TRBJ2-7|few
TGCAGCGGGGCCGATTCCTACGAGCAGTACTTC
CSGADSYEQYF
>NA|TRBV5-1|TRBJ1-2|NA
TGCGCCAGCAGCCCTACCGGAACTACTAACTATGGCTACACCTTC
CASSPTGTTNYGYTF
>NA|TRBV7-3|TRBJ1-3|NA
TGTGCCAGCAGCCCCTTGGGCGGCTCTGGAAACACCATATATTTT
CASSPLGGSGNTIYF
>TRBD1|TRBV7-9|TRBJ1-4|NA
TGTGCCAGCAGCACCGACAGGGGGGTCAGAAAACTGTTTTTT
CASSTDRGVRKLFF
>TRBD2|TRBV20-1|TRBJ2-1|NA
TGCAGTGCTCGGACTAGCGGGACCCCCGAGCAGTTCTTC
CSARTSGTPEQFF
>NA|TRBV6-1|TRBJ2-1|many
TGTGCCAGCAGTCGCATTTGGAATGAGCAGTTCTTC
CASSRIWNEQFF
>NA|TRBV6-5|TRBJ1-1|NA
TGTGCCAGCAGTCTCGGGACCGAAGAAGCTTTCTTT
CASSLGTEEAFF
>NA|TRBV20-1|TRBJ2-5|many
TGCAGTGCGAGAGCGGTAAATAAACAAGAGACCCAGTACTTC
CSARAVNKQETQYF
>TRBD2|TRBV28|TRBJ2-1|few
TGTGCCAGCAGTCCGACTAGCGGGAGAATCTACAATGAGCAGTTCTTC
CASSPTSGRIYNEQFF
>NA|TRBV6-5|TRBJ2-3|few
TGTGCCAGCAGGCCCCTCACAGGGATTGGCACAGATACGCAGTATTTT
CASRPLTGIGTDTQYF
>NA|TRBV12-3/TRBV12-4|TRBJ2-5|once
TGTGCCAGCAGGCGAACCACCGGGACCCAGTACTTC
CASRRTTGTQYF
>NA|TRBV27|TRBJ1-4|many
TGTGCCAGCAGTCCATTCGGGTCAACTAATGAAAAACTGTTTTTT
CASSPFGSTNEKLFF
>TRBD2|TRBV27|TRBJ2-1|NA
TGTGCCAGCAGCCGTATAGCGGGGGGAATCAATGAGCAGTTCTTC
CASSRIAGGINEQFF
>NA|TRBV20-1|TRBJ2-3|NA
TGCAGTGCTAGATTGATATCTGGCACAGATACGCAGTATTTT
CSARLISGTDTQYF
>NA|TRBV28|TRBJ1-4|NA
TGTGCCAGCAGTCTGGACAGAGTTAGTCAAAAACTGTTTTTT
CASSLDRVSQKLFF
>TRBD1|TRBV7-9|TRBJ1-1|NA
TGTGCCAGCAGCTCGGGACAGCCAGGCTACACTGAAGCTTTCTTT
CASSSGQPGYTEAFF
>NA|TRBV3-1|TRBJ2-7|NA
TGTGCCAGCAGCCAAGTTGCAGGGGACTACGAGCAGTACTTC
CASSQVAGDYEQYF
>TRBD1|TRBV28|TRBJ1-2|few
TGTGCCAGCAGTCAGACGGACAGGGGCTATGGCTACACCTTC
CASSQTDRGYGYTF
>TRBD1|TRBV7-9|TRBJ2-7|few
TGTGCCAGCAGCCTGGCGGGACAGGGTCACGAGCAGTACTTC
CASSLAGQGHEQYF
>NA|TRBV5-1|TRBJ2-2|many
TGCGCCAGCAGCCTTAACACCGGGGAGCTGTTTTTT
CASSLNTGELFF
>TRBD1|TRBV6-1|TRBJ2-7|NA
TGTGCCAGCAGCCTACGCCTAACCACAGGGGGAACCTCCTACGAGCAGTACTTC
CASSLRLTTGGTSYEQYF
>NA|TRBV7-2|TRBJ2-3|few
TGTGCCAGCAGCTTAGCGTCTAGTGGGGGGGATACGCAGTATTTT
CASSLASSGGDTQYF
>TRBD1|TRBV30|TRBJ2-3|many
TGTGCCTGGAGTAGACAGGGGGCGTCTGCAGATACGCAGTATTTT
CAWSRQGASADTQYF
>NA|TRBV29-1|TRBJ1-1|few
TGCAGCGTCTTAAGGGGGGACCGAACTGAAGCTTTCTTT
CSVLRGDRTEAFF
>NA|TRBV5-1|TRBJ2-3|NA
TGCACCAGCACGTTGCAGGGGAGGGCAGATACGCAGTATTTT
CTSTLQGRADTQYF
>TRBD2|TRBV6-2/TRBV6-3|TRBJ2-5|many
TGTGCCAGCAGTTACTCTCGGCTAGCGGGGGTAACGTACCAAGAGACCCAGTACTTC
CASSYSRLAGVTYQETQYF
>TRBD2|TRBV6-6|TRBJ2-7|NA
TGTGCCAGCAGTTACTCTGGGGGAGGGGCGTCCTACGAGCAGTACTTC
CASSYSGGGASYEQYF
>TRBD2|TRBV25-1|TRBJ2-3|few
TGTGCCAGCAGTGTCCTAGCGGGAGAAGTCCCGAGAGTTACGCAGTATTTT
CASSVLAGEVPRVTQYF
>NA|TRBV10-2|TRBJ2-5|few
TGCGCCAGCAGGGGCCACCCGAATCTCCAAGAGACCCAGTACTTC
CASRGHPNLQETQYF
>TRBD1|TRBV5-1|TRBJ1-1|NA
TGCGCCAGCAGCCCCGGACAGGGATTGGAAGCTTTCTTT
CASSPGQGLEAFF
>NA|TRBV3-1|TRBJ2-5|NA
TGTGCCAGCAGCCAGAGGAAACAGGGATGGGGAGAGACCCAGTACTTC
CASSQRKQGWGETQYF
>NA|TRBV6-2/TRBV6-3|TRBJ1-5|NA
TGTGCCAGCAGTCCTCCGGCGGAGGCTCAGCCCCAGCATTTT
CASSPPAEAQPQHF
>NA|TRBV27|TRBJ2-3|few
TGTGCCAGCAGCCCAAGACTAGGTCTATTAGGAGATACGCAGTATTTT
CASSPRLGLLGDTQYF
>TRBD2|TRBV6-2/TRBV6-3|TRBJ2-7|few
TGTGCCAGCAGTTGGGGACTATACGAGCAGTACTTC
CASSWGLYEQYF
>TRBD1|TRBV15|TRBJ1-5|NA
TGTGCCACCACCAGGGACAGGGGGCCTCAGCCCCAGCATTTT
CATTRDRGPQPQHF
>NA|TRBV28|TRBJ2-1|NA
TGTGCCAGCGGAAGCCGGAATGAGCAGTTCTTC
CASGSRNEQFF
>TRBD1|TRBV9|TRBJ2-3|NA
TGTGCCAGCCGATCTAGGGACAGCCCACGCACAGATACGCAGTATTTT
CASRSRDSPRTDTQYF
>NA|TRBV15|TRBJ2-3|few
TGTGCCACCAGCAGAGATGTGGCAGGGGCAGATACGCAGTATTTT
CATSRDVAGADTQYF
>NA|TRBV29-1|TRBJ1-1|few
TGCAGCGCGGGGCAGGTTGAAGCTTTCTTT
CSAGQVEAFF